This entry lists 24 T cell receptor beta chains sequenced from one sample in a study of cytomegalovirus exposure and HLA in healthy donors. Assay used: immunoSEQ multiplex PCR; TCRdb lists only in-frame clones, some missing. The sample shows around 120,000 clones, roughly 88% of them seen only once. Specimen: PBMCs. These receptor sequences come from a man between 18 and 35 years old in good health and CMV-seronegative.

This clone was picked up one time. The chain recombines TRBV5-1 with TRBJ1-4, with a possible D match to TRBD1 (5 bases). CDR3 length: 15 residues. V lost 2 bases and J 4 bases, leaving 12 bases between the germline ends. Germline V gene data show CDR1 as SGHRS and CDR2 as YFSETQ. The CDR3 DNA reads TGCGCCAGCAGCTTAAGAAACGGACATAATGAAAAACTGTTTTTT. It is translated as CASSLRNGHNEKLFF.

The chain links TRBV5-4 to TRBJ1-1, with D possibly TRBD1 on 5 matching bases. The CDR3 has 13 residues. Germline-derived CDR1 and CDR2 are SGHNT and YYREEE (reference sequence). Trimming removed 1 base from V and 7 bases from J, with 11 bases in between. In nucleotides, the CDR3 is TGTGCCAGCAGCTTGTTTGCGGGGGATGAAGCTTTCTTT. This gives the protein CASSLFAGDEAFF. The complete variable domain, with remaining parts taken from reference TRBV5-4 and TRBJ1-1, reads ETGVTQSPTHLIKTRGQQVTLRCSSQSGHNTVSWYQQALGQGPQFIFQYYREEENGRGNFPPRFSGLQFPNYSSELNVNALELDDSALYLCASSLFAGDEAFFGQGTRLTVV.

CDR3 sequence: CASSQVGVTEDTQYF. The CDR3 DNA is TGCGCCAGCAGCCAAGTCGGAGTTACGGAGGATACGCAGTATTTT. This chain connects TRBV4-3 to TRBJ2-3, with D unresolved. Trimming cost V 1 base and J 6 bases, with 14 bases left between them. CDR1 and CDR2 from the germline V gene are LGHNA and YSLEER. The CDR3 sequence is 15 residues long.

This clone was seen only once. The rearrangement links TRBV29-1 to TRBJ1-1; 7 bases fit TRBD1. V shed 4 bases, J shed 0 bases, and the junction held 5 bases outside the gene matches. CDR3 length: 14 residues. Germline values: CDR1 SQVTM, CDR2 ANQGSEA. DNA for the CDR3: TGCAGCGTTGGTTACAGGGGCATGAACACTGAAGCTTTCTTT. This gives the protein CSVGYRGMNTEAFF.

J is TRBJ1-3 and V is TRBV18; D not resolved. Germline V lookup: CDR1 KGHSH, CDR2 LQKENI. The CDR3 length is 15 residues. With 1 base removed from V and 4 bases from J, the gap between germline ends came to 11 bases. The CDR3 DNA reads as TGTGCCAGCTCACCACTCCTACGGGGAGGAAACACCATATATTTT. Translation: CASSPLLRGGNTIYF.

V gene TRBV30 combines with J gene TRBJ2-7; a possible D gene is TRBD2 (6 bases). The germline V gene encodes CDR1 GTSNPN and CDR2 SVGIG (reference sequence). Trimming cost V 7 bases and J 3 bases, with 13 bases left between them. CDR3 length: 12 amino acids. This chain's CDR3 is CASSWGDYEQYF. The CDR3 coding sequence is TGTGCCTCTTCATGGGGGGACTACGAGCAGTACTTC.

The CDR3 DNA reads as TGTGCCAGCAGCATACAATTACAGGACGACGACGAGCAGTACTTC. It translates to CASSIQLQDDDEQYF. This chain uses TRBV14 with TRBJ2-7, with D perhaps matching TRBD1 (5 bases). The V end lost 5 bases, the J end lost 5 bases, and 19 bases lay between the germline ends. The CDR3 extends over 15 amino acids. Per the germline V gene, CDR1 is SGHDN and CDR2 is FVKESK.

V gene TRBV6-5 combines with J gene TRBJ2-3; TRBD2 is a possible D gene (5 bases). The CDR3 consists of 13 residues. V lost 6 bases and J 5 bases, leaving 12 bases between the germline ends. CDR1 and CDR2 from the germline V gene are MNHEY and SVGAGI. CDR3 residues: CASRLISGDTQYF. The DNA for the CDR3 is TGTGCCAGCAGACTAATCAGCGGAGATACGCAGTATTTT.

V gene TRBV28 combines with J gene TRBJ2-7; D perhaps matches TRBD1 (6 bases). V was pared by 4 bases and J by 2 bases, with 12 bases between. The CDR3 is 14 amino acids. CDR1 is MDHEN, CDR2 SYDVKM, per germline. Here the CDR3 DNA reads TGTGCCAGCAGTTCCTACAGGGCGGCCTACGAGCAGTACTTC. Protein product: CASSSYRAAYEQYF.

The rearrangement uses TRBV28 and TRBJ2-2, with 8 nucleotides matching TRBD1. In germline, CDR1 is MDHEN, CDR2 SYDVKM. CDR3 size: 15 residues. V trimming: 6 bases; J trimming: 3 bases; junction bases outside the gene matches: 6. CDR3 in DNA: TGTGCCAGCAGAACGGACAGGGAAGACACCGGGGAGCTGTTTTTT. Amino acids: CASRTDREDTGELFF. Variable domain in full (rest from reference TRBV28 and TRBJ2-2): DVKVTQSSRYLVKRTGEKVFLECVQDMDHENMFWYRQDPGLGLRLIYFSYDVKMKEKGDIPEGYSVSREKKERFSLILESASTNQTSMYLCASRTDREDTGELFFGEGSRLTVL.

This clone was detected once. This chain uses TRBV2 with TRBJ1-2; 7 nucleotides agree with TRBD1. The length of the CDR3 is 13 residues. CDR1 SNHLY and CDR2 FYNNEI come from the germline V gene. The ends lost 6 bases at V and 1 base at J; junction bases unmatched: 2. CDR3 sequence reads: CASRGQFNYGYTF. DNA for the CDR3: TGTGCCAGCAGGGGACAGTTTAACTATGGCTACACCTTC.

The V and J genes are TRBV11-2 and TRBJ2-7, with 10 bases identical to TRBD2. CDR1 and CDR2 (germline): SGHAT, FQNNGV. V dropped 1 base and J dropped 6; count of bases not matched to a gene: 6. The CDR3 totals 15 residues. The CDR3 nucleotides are TGTGCCAGCAGCTTAGTAGCGGGGGGCTCCCTCGAGCAGTACTTC. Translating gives CASSLVAGGSLEQYF.

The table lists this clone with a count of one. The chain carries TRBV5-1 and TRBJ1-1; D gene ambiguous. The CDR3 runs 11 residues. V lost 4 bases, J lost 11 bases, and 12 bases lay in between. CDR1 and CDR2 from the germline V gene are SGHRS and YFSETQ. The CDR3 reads CASSQMGLAFF. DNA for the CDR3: TGCGCCAGCAGCCAGATGGGCTTGGCTTTCTTT.

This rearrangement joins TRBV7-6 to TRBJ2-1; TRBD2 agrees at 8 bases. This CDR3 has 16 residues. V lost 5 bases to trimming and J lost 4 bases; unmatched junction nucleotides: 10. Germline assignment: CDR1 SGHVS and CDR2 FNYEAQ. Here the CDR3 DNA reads TGTGCCAGCAGCCCCCGAACTAGCGGTAATTACAATGAGCAGTTCTTC. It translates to CASSPRTSGNYNEQFF.

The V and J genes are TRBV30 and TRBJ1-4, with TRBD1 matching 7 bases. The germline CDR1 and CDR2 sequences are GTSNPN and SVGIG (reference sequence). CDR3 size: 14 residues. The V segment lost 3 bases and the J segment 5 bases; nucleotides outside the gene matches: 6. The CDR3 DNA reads TGTGCCTGGAGCGCGGGACAGATAAATGAAAAACTGTTTTTT. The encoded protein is CAWSAGQINEKLFF.

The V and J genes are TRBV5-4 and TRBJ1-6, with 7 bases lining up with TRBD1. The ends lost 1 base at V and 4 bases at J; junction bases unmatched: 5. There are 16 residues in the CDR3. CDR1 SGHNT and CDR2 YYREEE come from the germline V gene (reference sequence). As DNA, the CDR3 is TGTGCCAGCAGCTTGACGGGACAGTCATATAATTCACCCCTCCACTTT. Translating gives CASSLTGQSYNSPLHF.

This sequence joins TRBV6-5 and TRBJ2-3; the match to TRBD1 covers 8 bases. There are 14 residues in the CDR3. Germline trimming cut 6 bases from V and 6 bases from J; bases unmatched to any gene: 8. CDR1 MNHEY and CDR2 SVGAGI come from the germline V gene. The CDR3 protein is CASRSTGGRDTQYF. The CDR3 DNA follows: TGTGCCAGCAGAAGCACAGGGGGACGCGATACGCAGTATTTT.

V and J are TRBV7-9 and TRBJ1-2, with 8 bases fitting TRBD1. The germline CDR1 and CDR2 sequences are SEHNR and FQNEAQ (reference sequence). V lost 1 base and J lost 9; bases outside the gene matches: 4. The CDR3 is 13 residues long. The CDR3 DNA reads TGTGCCAGCAGCTTAGGCCAGGGGGCGAGCTACACCTTC. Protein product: CASSLGQGASYTF.

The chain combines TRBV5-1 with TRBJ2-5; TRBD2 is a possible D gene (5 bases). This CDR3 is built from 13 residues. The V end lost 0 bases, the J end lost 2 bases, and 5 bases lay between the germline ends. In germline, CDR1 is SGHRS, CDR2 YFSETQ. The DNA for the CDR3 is TGCGCCAGCAGCTTGGGACTACAAGAGACCCAGTACTTC. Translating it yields CASSLGLQETQYF.

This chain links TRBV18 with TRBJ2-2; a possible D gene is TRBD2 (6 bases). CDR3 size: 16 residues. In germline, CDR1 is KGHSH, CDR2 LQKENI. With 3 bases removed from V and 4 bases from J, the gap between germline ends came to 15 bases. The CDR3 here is CASSPVGLASTGELFF. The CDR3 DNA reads TGTGCCAGCTCACCGGTTGGGCTAGCGAGCACCGGGGAGCTGTTTTTT.

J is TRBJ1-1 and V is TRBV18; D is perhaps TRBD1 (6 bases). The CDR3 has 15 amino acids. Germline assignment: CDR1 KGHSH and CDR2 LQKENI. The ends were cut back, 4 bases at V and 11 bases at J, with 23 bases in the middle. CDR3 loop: CASSRAGTQRSSAFF. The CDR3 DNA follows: TGTGCCAGCTCACGTGCCGGGACACAAAGGTCGTCGGCTTTCTTT.

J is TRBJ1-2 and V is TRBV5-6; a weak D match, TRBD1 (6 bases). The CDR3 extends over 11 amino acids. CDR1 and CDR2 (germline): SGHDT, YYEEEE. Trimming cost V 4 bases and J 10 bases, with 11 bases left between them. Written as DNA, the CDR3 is TGTGCCAGCAGCGAGACAGGAGTCTACACCTTC. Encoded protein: CASSETGVYTF.

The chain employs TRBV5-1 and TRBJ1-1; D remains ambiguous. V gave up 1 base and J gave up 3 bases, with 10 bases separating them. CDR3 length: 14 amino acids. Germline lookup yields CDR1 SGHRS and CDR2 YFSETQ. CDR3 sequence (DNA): TGCGCCAGCAGCTTGTATGAGGGTTACACTGAAGCTTTCTTT. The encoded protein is CASSLYEGYTEAFF.

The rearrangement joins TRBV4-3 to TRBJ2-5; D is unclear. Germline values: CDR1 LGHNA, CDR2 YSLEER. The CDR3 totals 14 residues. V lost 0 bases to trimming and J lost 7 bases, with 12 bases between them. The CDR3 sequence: CASSQDLMRGTQYF. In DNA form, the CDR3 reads TGCGCCAGCAGCCAAGACCTAATGAGAGGGACCCAGTACTTC.